Below are 13 T cell receptor beta chains sequenced from a single sample in a study of kidney transplant recipient with SARS-CoV-2 infection. MiXCR was run by TCRdb on the reads, yielding one entry per CDR3 protein. The sample gives under 250,000 distinct CDR3 sequences, around 28% of which show up once; about 7% is in the top ten. The specimen was a blood sample, collected at baseline and on day 111 from a kidney transplant recipient. These receptors came from a male patient younger than 45 who had COVID-19 and was a kidney transplant recipient. These T cells may partly come from the graft donor.

As regards this clonotype: This clone may be a read error of a much larger clone one base away. The chain carries TRBV4-3 and TRBJ1-2; D is undetermined. Germline loops: CDR1 LGHNA, CDR2 YSLEER. CDR3 length: 17 residues. Here the CDR3 reads CASSIMRGRRKTYGHTF. The CDR3 DNA follows: TGCGCCAGCAGCATCATGCGAGGACGTCGAAAGACCTATGGCCACACCTTC.

This clonotype was counted ten times or more. The V call is TRBV28, the J call TRBJ2-6; 7 bases fit TRBD1. The V gene's germline CDR1 is MDHEN and CDR2 SYDVKM. This CDR3 comprises 17 residues. With 6 bases clipped from V and 1 base from J, the junction kept 9 bases outside the gene matches. CDR3 sequence: CASRWTGKASGANVLTF. As DNA, the CDR3 is TGTGCCAGCAGGTGGACAGGCAAGGCTTCTGGGGCCAACGTCCTGACTTTC.

In this sample, this clonotype turned up a few times. The CDR3 sequence is CASSLGPGSGNTIYF. In DNA form, the CDR3 reads TGTGCCAGCAGCTTGGGACCGGGCTCTGGAAACACCATATATTTT. The rearrangement joins TRBV5-6 to TRBJ1-3, with D uncertain. CDR3 length equals 15 residues. Trimming shortened V by 0 bases and J by 0 bases, and 7 bases separated the two germline ends. Germline CDR1 reads SGHDT; CDR2 reads YYEEEE.

As for this clonotype: A read error may be the cause here, since a much bigger clone is one base away. The chain links TRBV23-1 to TRBJ1-2; D not certain. TRBV23-1 counts as an open reading frame of uncertain function. Trimming cost V 3 bases and J 4 bases, with 21 bases left between them. This CDR3 contains 17 residues. The CDR3 nucleotides read TGCGCCAGCAGTCAGGGCGGGCCACGCAGAAAGACCTATGGCTACACCTTC. This gives the protein CASSQGGPRRKTYGYTF.

This clonotype came up many times. The chain joins TRBV5-4 to TRBJ2-7, with D perhaps matching TRBD1 (5 bases). CDR3 length: 14 residues. The germline V and J ends were trimmed by 6 bases and 0 bases, with 13 bases remaining between them. The germline V gene encodes CDR1 SGHNT and CDR2 YYREEE (reference sequence). CDR3 region: CASNLDSSSYEQYF. The CDR3 DNA reads TGTGCCAGCAACCTAGACAGCTCCTCCTACGAGCAGTACTTC.

This clonotype was seen ten or more times. J is TRBJ2-1 and V is TRBV6-4; no clear D. Trimming took 0 bases from V and 10 from J, leaving 10 bases between them. CDR3 size: 13 residues. Germline V CDR1 and CDR2: MRHNA, SNTAGT. The CDR3 DNA reads TGTGCCAGCAGTGACTCCCCCGAACAAGAGCAGTTCTTC. This sequence encodes CASSDSPEQEQFF.

This clonotype has at least ten counts. The chain carries TRBV7-4 and TRBJ1-2; D gene uncertain. With 5 bases removed from V and 4 bases from J, the gap between germline ends came to 23 bases. In germline, CDR1 is SGHVT, CDR2 SQSDAQ. This CDR3 region has 17 residues. CDR3: CASSEAHSARKTYGYTF. Here the CDR3 DNA reads TGTGCCAGCAGCGAGGCACATTCAGCTCGAAAGACCTATGGCTACACCTTC.

In its sample, this clonotype was seen many times. The CDR3 DNA sequence: TGTGCCAGTAGTTCGAAGGGAGGGGGCAATCAGCCCCAGCATTTT. Translated, it gives CASSSKGGGNQPQHF. The V call is TRBV19, the J call TRBJ1-5, with a weak D call TRBD1 (5 bases). Germline values: CDR1 LNHDA, CDR2 SQIVND (reference sequence). V was shortened by 5 bases and J by 2 bases, with 13 bases between the two germline ends. This CDR3 spans 15 amino acids. Full variable domain (rest looked up from reference TRBV19 and TRBJ1-5): DGGITQSPKYLFRKEGQNVTLSCEQNLNHDAMYWYRQDPGQGLRLIYYSQIVNDFQKGDIAEGYSVSREKKESFPLTVTSAQKNPTAFYLCASSSKGGGNQPQHFGDGTRLSIL.

In regard to this clonotype: This may stem from a read error, because a much larger clone lies one nucleotide away. The chain links TRBV28 to TRBJ1-5, with 7 bases that match TRBD1. The V gene's germline CDR1 is MDHEN and CDR2 SYDVKM. The CDR3 sequence is 13 residues long. The DNA of the CDR3 is TGTGCCAGCCGACAGGGTGGCAATCAGCCCCGGCATTTT. Protein: CASRQGGNQPRHF.

Notes on this clonotype: Possible read error: a much larger clone is one base away. The chain combines TRBV7-2 with TRBJ1-2; the D is unclear. Trimming left V 5 bases short and J 7 bases short, with 26 bases between. CDR3 length: 17 residues. Germline V gene sequence: CDR1 SGHTA, CDR2 FQGNSA. The CDR3 reads CASSSSSRDGKTCGYTF. The CDR3 bases are TGTGCCAGCAGCAGCAGTAGCAGAGACGGAAAGACCTGTGGCTACACCTTC.

This clonotype has a count of ten or more. This rearrangement joins TRBV12-3 or TRBV12-4 to TRBJ2-1; D not certain. V gave up 5 bases and J gave up 7 bases, with 9 bases separating them. CDR3 size: 12 residues. CDR3 in DNA: TGTGCCAGCAGTGCGGTAGGTAATGAGCAGTTCTTC. It translates to CASSAVGNEQFF.

Comments on this clonotype: This may be a read error: a much more frequent sequence differs by one nucleotide. V and J are TRBV19 and TRBJ1-4; D unresolved. Germline V gene sequence: CDR1 LNHDA, CDR2 SQIVND (reference sequence). This CDR3 comprises 14 residues. CDR3 nucleotide sequence: TGTGCCGGTAGTATCGGCAGGCCGGCCCAAAAACTGTTTTTT. The encoded protein is CAGSIGRPAQKLFF. Full variable domain (outside the CDR3, taken from reference TRBV19 and TRBJ1-4): DGGITQSPKYLFRKEGQNVTLSCEQNLNHDAMYWYRQDPGQGLRLIYYSQIVNDFQKGDIAEGYSVSREKKESFPLTVTSAQKNPTAFYLCAGSIGRPAQKLFFGSGTQLSVL.

This clonotype was detected ten times or more. This chain joins TRBV20-1 and TRBJ2-7; 9 nucleotides align to TRBD2. The germline CDR1 and CDR2 sequences are DFQATT and SNEGSKA (reference sequence). V lost 3 bases and J lost 2; bases outside the gene matches: 5. This CDR3 is built from 14 residues. The CDR3 sequence: CSASSGLAPYEQYF. DNA of the CDR3: TGCAGTGCTAGTTCCGGACTAGCGCCCTACGAGCAGTACTTC.